The sequence of this T cell receptor beta chain was determined in a study of blood T cell repertoires in COVID-19. Study-wide background: What the recovered Cohort 3 donors had was two negative PCRs, clearance, or symptom resolution. The origin of the acute and convalescent COVID-19 samples was the United States, Italy and Spain.

Membership in each cohort depended on participant-reported clinical history. From germline, CDR1 is MDHEN and CDR2 SYDVKM. CDR3 length equals 15 residues. The V gene end was trimmed by 4 bases and the J gene end by 4 bases; junction bases not matched to a gene: 5. In the source study's methods: For nucleated cells, counts were estimated from reference gene primer amplification. The table came from immunoSEQ multiplex PCR; TCRdb's copy has only in-frame clones and leaves some out. V and J calls and clone size come straight from that table; D and trimming were deduced from the DNA. The data contain about 210,000 clones, more than 85% of them singletons.

Sequenced sample: PBMCs or T cells enriched from blood (not recorded which). V is TRBV28 and J is TRBJ1-2; TRBD1 matches at 11 bases. The sequence was obtained from a woman in her thirties or forties in a cohort exposed to, infected with or recovered from COVID-19 (not recorded which). The DNA of the CDR3 is TGTGCCAGCAGTTCCCGGGACAGGGGGGTCTATGGCTACACCTTC. It translates to CASSSRDRGVYGYTF.